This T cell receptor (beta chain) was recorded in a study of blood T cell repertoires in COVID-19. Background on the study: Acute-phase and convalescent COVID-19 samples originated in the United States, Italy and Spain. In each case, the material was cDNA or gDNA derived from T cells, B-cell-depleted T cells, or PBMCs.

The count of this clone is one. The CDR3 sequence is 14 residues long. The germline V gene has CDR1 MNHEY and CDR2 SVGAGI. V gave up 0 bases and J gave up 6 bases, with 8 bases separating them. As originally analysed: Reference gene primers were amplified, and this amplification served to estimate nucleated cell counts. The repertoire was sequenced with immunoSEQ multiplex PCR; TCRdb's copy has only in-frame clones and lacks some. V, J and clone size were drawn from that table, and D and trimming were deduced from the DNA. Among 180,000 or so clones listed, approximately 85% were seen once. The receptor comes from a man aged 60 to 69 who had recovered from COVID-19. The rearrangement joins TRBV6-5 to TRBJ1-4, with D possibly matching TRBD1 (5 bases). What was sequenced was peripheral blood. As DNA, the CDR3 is TGTGCCAGCAGTTACTCGGGGGGGGATGAAAAACTGTTTTTT. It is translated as CASSYSGGDEKLFF.